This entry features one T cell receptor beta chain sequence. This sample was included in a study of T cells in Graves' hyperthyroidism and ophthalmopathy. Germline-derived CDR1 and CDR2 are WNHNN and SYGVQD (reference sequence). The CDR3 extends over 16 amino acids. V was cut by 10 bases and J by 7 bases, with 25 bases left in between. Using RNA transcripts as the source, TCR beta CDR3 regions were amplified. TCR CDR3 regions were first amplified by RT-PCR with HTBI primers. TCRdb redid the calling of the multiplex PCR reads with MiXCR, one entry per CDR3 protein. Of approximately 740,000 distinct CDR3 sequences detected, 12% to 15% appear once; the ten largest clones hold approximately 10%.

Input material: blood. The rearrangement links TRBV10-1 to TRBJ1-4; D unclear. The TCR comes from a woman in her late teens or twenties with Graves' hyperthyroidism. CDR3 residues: CATCAIGPEEPEKLFF. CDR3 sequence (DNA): TGCGCCACTTGCGCAATAGGGCCCGAGGAACCTGAAAAACTGTTTTTT.